This T cell receptor beta chain was captured by sequencing in a study of blood T cell repertoires in COVID-19 (dated by TCRdb to about 2020). Background for the entire study: Samples covering the acute and convalescent phases of COVID-19 were provided by collaborators in the United States, Italy and Spain. The prospective study material was composed of cDNA or gDNA derived from T cells, B-cell-depleted T cells, or PBMCs. The dataset comprised deeply sampled blood TCRbeta repertoires from subjects exposed to, actively infected with, or recovered from COVID-19. A freely available public database, intended as a resource for researchers studying the immune response to SARS-CoV-2, is where the repertoires were released. Samples came from the ongoing ImmuneRACE study (first 160 participants) plus 1,254 subjects from 6 global collaborators. Nearly every sample came with metadata listing a de-identified subject ID, COVID-19 status, age in years and sex. Where HLA class I and class II types were available, the types were taken from metadata supplied by the sample provider, not from assay-based typing. Study-wide findings and limitations: How much clinical and demographic metadata was included differed by source and by participant, and the metadata was provided uncurated.

The CDR3, cysteine through phenylalanine, is 11 amino acids long. Only the CDR3 DNA is retained, 33 bases long and in frame from the first base. According to the germline V gene (reference sequence), CDR1 reads GTSNPN and CDR2 reads SVGIG. At the junction V is shortened by 0 bases and J by 8 bases, with 5 bases in between. TCRbeta CDR3 regions were amplified from genomic DNA by means of the immunoSEQ Assay, a bias-controlled multiplex PCR. On the study's bioinformatics: Nucleated cell counts per sample were estimated from amplification of reference gene primers within the assay. To quantify the absolute abundance of each unique TCRbeta CDR3 rearrangement, sequence reads were collapsed and filtered. Productive Simpson clonality was computed per sample as the square root of Simpson's diversity index over productive rearrangements. TCRdb's version of the immuneACCESS table is confined to in-frame rearrangements and falls short of the full clone set. An unresolved V gene accounts for under half of the shortfall where checked; the remainder is of unknown origin. V and J calls and clone size are given by that table; D and trimming were obtained from the DNA. Across this sample there are about 490,000 clones, with around 85% seen only once. The ten largest clones represent approximately 3% of the sample.

In its sample, this clone was seen once. The antigen it recognizes is unknown. Base-call qualities are not available, and no considerably larger clone is one nucleotide away. Each collaborating institution followed its own protocols to collect whole blood in K2EDTA tubes. For TCRbeta analysis, collaborators shipped samples in one of three forms: frozen whole blood, isolated PBMCs, or DNA extracted from either of those sample types. This clonotype was sampled from a human donor in a cohort sampled during active COVID-19. Material for sequencing was peripheral blood. In this chain, TRBV30 is recombined with TRBJ2-1; the D gene lacks a confident call. The encoded CDR3 is CAWSVADEQFF. The DNA sequence reads TGTGCCTGGAGTGTTGCGGATGAGCAGTTCTTC.